The 13 T cell receptor beta chains below come from one sample, sequenced in a study of blood T cell repertoires in COVID-19. Only in-frame clones appear in the TCRdb table, and some are missing; sequencing was by immunoSEQ multiplex PCR. The data contain 75,000 to 95,000 clones, roughly nine tenths of them singletons. The sequencing sample was made of peripheral blood. These receptors all come from a man aged 55 to 70 with acute or convalescent COVID-19.

This chain uses TRBV19 with TRBJ1-5; weak D call: TRBD1 (6 bases). CDR1 is LNHDA and CDR2 is SQIVND in the germline V gene (reference sequence). V gave up 6 bases and J gave up 7 bases, with 13 bases separating them. The CDR3 has 13 residues. The CDR3: CASSSGVRQPQHF. The DNA of the CDR3 is TGTGCCAGTAGCTCAGGGGTTCGGCAGCCCCAGCATTTT. The whole variable domain, remainder taken from reference TRBV19 and TRBJ1-5, is DGGITQSPKYLFRKEGQNVTLSCEQNLNHDAMYWYRQDPGQGLRLIYYSQIVNDFQKGDIAEGYSVSREKKESFPLTVTSAQKNPTAFYLCASSSGVRQPQHFGDGTRLSIL.

This clone was recorded only once. The V and J genes are TRBV2 and TRBJ2-3; TRBD2 agrees at 8 bases. CDR3 size: 14 residues. Losses at the gene ends were 6 bases for V and 1 base for J; bases not matched to a gene: 3. The germline V gene encodes CDR1 SNHLY and CDR2 FYNNEI. This CDR3 is CASRTAGGTDTQYF. The CDR3 bases are TGTGCCAGCAGGACAGCGGGAGGCACAGATACGCAGTATTTT.

The chain combines TRBV2 with TRBJ1-6; possibly TRBD1 for D (6 bases). The CDR3 extends over 17 amino acids. The germline V and J ends were trimmed by 6 bases and 2 bases, with 17 bases remaining between them. The germline V gene has CDR1 SNHLY and CDR2 FYNNEI. The chain's CDR3 is CASRKQGPTTYNSPLHF. CDR3 nucleotides: TGTGCCAGCAGGAAACAGGGCCCCACCACCTATAATTCACCCCTCCACTTT. Complete variable domain (other parts from reference TRBV2 and TRBJ1-6): EPEVTQTPSHQVTQMGQEVILRCVPISNHLYFYWYRQILGQKVEFLVSFYNNEISEKSEIFDDQFSVERPDGSNFTLKIRSTKLEDSAMYFCASRKQGPTTYNSPLHFGNGTRLTVT.

This clone was observed a handful of times. The chain links TRBV5-6 to TRBJ1-2, with a tentative D call TRBD1 (5 bases). The CDR3 is 14 residues long. Per germline, CDR1 SGHDT and CDR2 YYEEEE. Trimming shortened V by 0 bases and J by 4 bases, and 10 bases separated the two germline ends. The CDR3, as DNA: TGTGCCAGCAGCTTGGCCGGCGGGACCTATGGCTACACCTTC. Translated: CASSLAGGTYGYTF.

J is TRBJ2-3 and V is TRBV28, with a weak D call TRBD2 (6 bases). CDR1 and CDR2 from the germline V gene are MDHEN and SYDVKM. Trimming removed 3 bases from V and 3 bases from J, with 10 bases in between. The CDR3 covers 14 residues. CDR3 region: CASSLPTRTDTQYF. The CDR3, as DNA: TGTGCCAGCAGTTTGCCGACTAGGACAGATACGCAGTATTTT.

V gene TRBV6-1 combines with J gene TRBJ2-2, with 9 bases fitting TRBD2. In germline, CDR1 is MNHNS, CDR2 SASEGT. This CDR3 is built from 16 residues. The V segment lost 4 bases and the J segment 6 bases; nucleotides outside the gene matches: 9. In DNA form, the CDR3 reads TGTGCCAGCAGTGGACGTAGCGGGAGTGAGGCCGGGGAGCTGTTTTTT. It translates to CASSGRSGSEAGELFF.

The V and J genes are TRBV6-5 and TRBJ1-2, with TRBD1 identical over 11 bases. The CDR3 loop spans 15 amino acids. Germline V gene data show CDR1 as MNHEY and CDR2 as SVGAGI. The V gene end was trimmed by 8 bases and the J gene end by 7 bases; junction bases not matched to a gene: 12. The CDR3: CASSPGQGGFGGYTF. The CDR3 DNA reads as TGTGCCAGCTCCCCGGGACAGGGGGGATTCGGTGGCTACACCTTC.

J is TRBJ2-1 and V is TRBV19, with 7 bases lining up with TRBD1. With V trimmed by 1 base and J by 1 base, 4 bases remained unmatched. The CDR3 totals 16 residues. Per germline, CDR1 LNHDA and CDR2 SQIVND (reference sequence). The CDR3 bases are TGTGCCAGTAGTATAGTACAGGGGACGTCCTACAATGAGCAGTTCTTC. This gives the protein CASSIVQGTSYNEQFF.

The chain joins TRBV18 to TRBJ1-2, with 7 bases matching TRBD1. The CDR3 runs 16 residues. V lost 4 bases to trimming and J lost 1 base; unmatched junction nucleotides: 9. Germline V lookup: CDR1 KGHSH, CDR2 LQKENI. In DNA form, the CDR3 reads TGTGCCAGCTCACGCCCCGGACAGGAAGATAACTATGGCTACACCTTC. This translates into CASSRPGQEDNYGYTF.

The chain links TRBV15 to TRBJ1-1; tentatively, D is TRBD1 (5 bases). This CDR3 is 13 amino acids long. CDR1 is LNHNV, CDR2 YYDKDF, per germline (reference sequence). Trimming stripped 6 bases from V and 0 bases from J, with 8 bases between. CDR3 nucleotides: TGTGCCACCAGTCCGACAGTGAACACTGAAGCTTTCTTT. This translates into CATSPTVNTEAFF.

This clone occurred once. The J gene is TRBJ1-4, the V gene TRBV3-1 (or the pseudogene TRBV3-2); D gene unclear. The V end lost 5 bases, the J end lost 3 bases, and 10 bases lay between the germline ends. Germline values: CDR1 LGHDT, CDR2 YNNKEL (reference sequence). The CDR3 extends over 14 amino acids. The CDR3 DNA is TGTGCCAGCAGCTACGGGGAGCCTAATGAAAAACTGTTTTTT. As protein: CASSYGEPNEKLFF.

V is TRBV9 and J is TRBJ1-5, with TRBD1 matching 7 bases. With 4 bases clipped from V and 0 bases from J, the junction kept 4 bases outside the gene matches. Germline CDR1 SGDLS, CDR2 YYNGEE. There are 15 residues in the CDR3. Here the CDR3 reads CASSRTGDSNQPQHF. CDR3 DNA sequence: TGTGCCAGCAGCCGGACAGGTGATAGCAATCAGCCCCAGCATTTT.

V is TRBV6-1 and J is TRBJ1-6, with a tentative D call TRBD1 (6 bases). The germline V gene encodes CDR1 MNHNS and CDR2 SASEGT. The V and J ends lost 1 base and 7 bases respectively, with 11 bases between them. This CDR3 region has 15 residues. CDR3 DNA: TGTGCCAGCAGTGAAGGTTGGGGGCGGAATTCACCCCTCCACTTT. Residues: CASSEGWGRNSPLHF.